This section outlines one T cell receptor (beta chain) sequence together with its context. The CDR3 contains 16 residues. Trimming removed 5 bases from V and 2 bases from J; junction bases left unmatched: 8. Germline V gene data show CDR1 as SGHTA and CDR2 as FQGNSA. This specimen belongs to a study of CD8 T cells in Susac syndrome. Matched for age and sex, the controls were healthy donors. Both CD4+ and CD8+ T cells were negatively isolated, and TEMRA cells underwent FACS enrichment. The RNA input was about 0.5 to 1 ug, and it was reverse transcribed with random hexamers. Via MiXCR, TCRdb re-called the immunoSEQ multiplex PCR reads, giving one row per CDR3 protein. The sample has some 100,000 distinct CDR3 sequences, about nine tenths seen once; the top ten hold about 0.15%.

The chain employs TRBV7-2 and TRBJ2-3; 9 nucleotides agree with TRBD1. The TCR sequence derives from a human donor in good health. Input material: CD4+ T cells from PBMCs. DNA for the CDR3: TGTGCCAGCAGCCGGGACAGGGCAAAGATCACAGATACGCAGTATTTT. Protein product: CASSRDRAKITDTQYF.